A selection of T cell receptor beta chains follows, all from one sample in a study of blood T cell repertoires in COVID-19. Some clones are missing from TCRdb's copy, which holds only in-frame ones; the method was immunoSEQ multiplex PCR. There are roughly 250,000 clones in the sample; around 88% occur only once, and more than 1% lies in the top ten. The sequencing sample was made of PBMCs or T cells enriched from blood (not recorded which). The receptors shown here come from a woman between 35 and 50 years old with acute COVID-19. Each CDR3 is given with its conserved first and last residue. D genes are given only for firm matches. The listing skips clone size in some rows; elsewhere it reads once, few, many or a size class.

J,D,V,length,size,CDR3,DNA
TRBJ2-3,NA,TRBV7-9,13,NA,CASSPGVTDTQYF,TGTGCCAGCAGCCCCGGAGTGACAGATACGCAGTATTTT
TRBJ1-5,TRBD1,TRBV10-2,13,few,CASGDSRNQPQHF,TGCGCCAGCGGGGACAGTCGCAATCAGCCCCAGCATTTT
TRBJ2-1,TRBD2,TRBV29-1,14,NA,CSTLAGGYYNEQFF,TGCAGCACCCTAGCGGGAGGGTATTACAATGAGCAGTTCTTC
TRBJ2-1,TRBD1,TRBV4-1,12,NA,CASSQDGTALIF,TGCGCCAGCAGCCAAGACGGGACAGCGTTGATCTTC
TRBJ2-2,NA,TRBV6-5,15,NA,CASRSGKGGTGELFF,TGTGCCAGCAGGTCAGGCAAGGGAGGAACCGGGGAGCTGTTTTTT
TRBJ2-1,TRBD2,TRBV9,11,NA,CASGEGYEQFF,TGTGCCAGTGGGGAGGGTTATGAGCAGTTCTTC
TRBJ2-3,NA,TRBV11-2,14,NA,CASTHPGGTDTQYF,TGTGCCAGCACCCACCCCGGGGGCACAGATACGCAGTATTTT
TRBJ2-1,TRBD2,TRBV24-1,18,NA,CAAHREGVTSGRTNEQFF,TGTGCCGCCCACAGGGAGGGGGTAACTAGCGGGAGGACCAATGAGCAGTTCTTC
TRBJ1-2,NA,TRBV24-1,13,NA,CATSRQANYGYTF,TGTGCCACCAGTAGACAAGCTAACTATGGCTACACCTTC
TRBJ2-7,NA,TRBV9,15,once,CASSDSSGRRDEQYF,TGTGCCAGCAGCGACTCCAGTGGTCGGAGGGACGAGCAGTACTTC
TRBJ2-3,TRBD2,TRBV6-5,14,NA,CASSLAGGWDTQYF,TGTGCCAGCTCGCTAGCGGGAGGTTGGGATACGCAGTATTTT
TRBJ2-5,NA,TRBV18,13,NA,CASSPRDQETQYF,TGTGCCAGCTCACCAAGAGACCAAGAGACCCAGTACTTC
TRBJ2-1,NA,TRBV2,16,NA,CASSSIEVGSYNEQFF,TGTGCCAGCAGTTCGATTGAGGTTGGGTCCTACAATGAGCAGTTCTTC
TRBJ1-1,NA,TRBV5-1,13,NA,CASSLALLTEAFF,TGCGCCAGCAGCTTAGCACTGCTCACTGAAGCTTTCTTT
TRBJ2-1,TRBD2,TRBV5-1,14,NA,CASSLDSGSGEQFF,TGCGCCAGCAGCTTGGATAGCGGGAGTGGTGAGCAGTTCTTC
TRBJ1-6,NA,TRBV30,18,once,CAWSKGVSGLRNNSPLHF,TGTGCCTGGAGTAAAGGGGTGTCAGGGCTTAGAAATAATTCACCCCTCCACTTT
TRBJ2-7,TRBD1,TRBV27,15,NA,CASRAGGRVTYEQYF,TGTGCCAGCAGGGCAGGGGGCAGGGTGACTTACGAGCAGTACTTC
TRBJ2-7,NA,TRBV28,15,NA,CASSVELNTIYEQYF,TGTGCCAGCAGTGTCGAACTGAATACTATCTACGAGCAGTACTTC
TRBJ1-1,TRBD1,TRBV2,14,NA,CASILQGRNTEAFF,TGTGCCAGCATCCTACAGGGGAGGAACACTGAAGCTTTCTTT
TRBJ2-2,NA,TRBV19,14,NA,CASTMTANTGELFF,TGTGCCAGTACCATGACAGCGAACACCGGGGAGCTGTTTTTT
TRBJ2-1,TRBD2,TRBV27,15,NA,CASKSALANYNEQFF,TGTGCCAGCAAGTCGGCACTAGCGAACTACAATGAGCAGTTCTTC
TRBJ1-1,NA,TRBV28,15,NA,CASSLKGHMNTEAFF,TGTGCCAGCAGTTTAAAGGGGCACATGAACACTGAAGCTTTCTTT
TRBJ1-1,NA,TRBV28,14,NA,CASSLYAMNTEAFF,TGTGCCAGCAGTTTATATGCTATGAACACTGAAGCTTTCTTT
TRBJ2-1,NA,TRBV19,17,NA,CASSKGLPGQIYNEQFF,TGTGCCAGTAGTAAGGGCCTCCCGGGACAAATCTACAATGAGCAGTTCTTC
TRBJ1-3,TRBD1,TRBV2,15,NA,CASRQGPSSGNTIYF,TGTGCCAGCAGACAGGGGCCCAGCTCTGGAAACACCATATATTTT
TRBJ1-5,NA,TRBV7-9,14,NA,CASSPWDTFQPQHF,TGTGCCAGCAGCCCCTGGGACACTTTTCAGCCCCAGCATTTT
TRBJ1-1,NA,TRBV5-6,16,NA,CASSLWQGLWNTEAFF,TGTGCCAGCAGCTTGTGGCAGGGGTTATGGAACACTGAAGCTTTCTTT
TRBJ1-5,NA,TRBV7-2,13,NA,CASSPRGNQPQHF,TGTGCCAGCAGCCCGCGTGGCAATCAGCCCCAGCATTTT
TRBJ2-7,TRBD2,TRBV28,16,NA,CASSQLAGGSSYEQYF,TGTGCCAGCAGCCAGCTAGCGGGAGGGAGCTCCTACGAGCAGTACTTC
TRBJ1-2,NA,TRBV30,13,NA,CASRQEINYGYTF,TGTGCCTCCAGACAGGAAATTAACTATGGCTACACCTTC
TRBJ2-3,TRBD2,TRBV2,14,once,CASRLALSTDTQYF,TGTGCCAGCCGACTAGCGCTCAGCACAGATACGCAGTATTTT
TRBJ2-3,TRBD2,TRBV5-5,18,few,CASSRGTSRLTSTDTQYF,TGTGCCAGCAGCCGCGGGACTAGTCGTCTCACCAGCACAGATACGCAGTATTTT
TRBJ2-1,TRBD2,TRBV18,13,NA,CASSPGLNNEQFF,TGTGCCAGCTCACCGGGACTAAACAATGAGCAGTTCTTC
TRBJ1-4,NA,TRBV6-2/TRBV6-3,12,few,CASSISGTELFF,TGTGCCAGCAGTATTTCGGGTACGGAACTGTTTTTT
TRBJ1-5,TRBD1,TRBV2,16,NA,CASQERQGARSQPQHF,TGTGCCAGCCAGGAGAGACAGGGGGCTAGGAGTCAGCCCCAGCATTTT
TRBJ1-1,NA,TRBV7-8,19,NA,CASSLGLRDTALPPTEAFF,TGTGCCAGCAGCTTAGGCCTTAGGGACACCGCTTTACCCCCCACTGAAGCTTTCTTT
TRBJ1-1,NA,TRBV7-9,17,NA,CASSLALTGGLNTEAFF,TGTGCCAGCAGCTTAGCCCTTACAGGAGGGCTGAACACTGAAGCTTTCTTT
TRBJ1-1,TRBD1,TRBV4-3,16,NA,CASSQVTGGLNTEAFF,TGCGCCAGCAGCCAGGTGACAGGGGGCCTGAACACTGAAGCTTTCTTT
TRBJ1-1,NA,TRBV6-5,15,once,CASSSYREGNTEAFF,TGTGCCAGCAGTTCTTACAGGGAAGGGAACACTGAAGCTTTCTTT
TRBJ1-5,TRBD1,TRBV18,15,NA,CASSPTGSSNQPQHF,TGTGCCAGCTCACCGACAGGGAGTAGCAATCAGCCCCAGCATTTT
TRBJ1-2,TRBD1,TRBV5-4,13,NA,CASRKGTEYGYTF,TGTGCCAGCAGAAAAGGGACAGAATATGGCTACACCTTC
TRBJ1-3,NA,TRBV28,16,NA,CASSVWGRGSGNTIYF,TGTGCCAGCAGTGTTTGGGGCAGGGGCTCTGGAAACACCATATATTTT
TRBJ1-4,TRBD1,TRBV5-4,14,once,CASSLDRGSEKLFF,TGTGCCAGCAGCCTTGACAGGGGGAGTGAAAAACTGTTTTTT
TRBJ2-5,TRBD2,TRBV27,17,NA,CASSSWTSGRASETQYF,TGTGCCAGCAGTTCATGGACTAGCGGGAGGGCTTCAGAGACCCAGTACTTC
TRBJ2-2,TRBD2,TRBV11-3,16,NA,CASSRRLAPNTGELFF,TGTGCCAGCAGCCGAAGACTAGCGCCGAACACCGGGGAGCTGTTTTTT